This T cell receptor beta chain was profiled in a study of Tregs in tolerant kidney transplant recipients. Study-level results: Biological reproducibility was not directly addressed, but technical replication error appeared minimal. Changing PCR primers prevented nucleotide comparison between some patients' samples.

In this sample, this clone turned up a few times. Its antigen is currently unknown. CDR3 length equals 13 residues. The germline V and J ends were trimmed by 1 base and 2 bases, with 5 bases remaining between them. In germline, CDR1 is SGHTA, CDR2 FQGNSA. Profiling relied on immunoSEQ multiplex PCR, and the TCRdb table lists in-frame clones only, not all of them. The sample has 75,000 to 85,000 clones, more than 85% seen once. Unstimulated Tregs (CD4+CD25+CD127-) and CD4+CD25- non-Tregs were sorted from PBMCs. Regulatory T cells were sorted from thawed PBMCs rested overnight at 37°C with around 220 IU/ml IL-2.

This TCR came from a human donor who received a combined kidney and bone marrow transplant. Sequenced material: Tregs from blood, taken before the transplant. The chain employs TRBV7-2 and TRBJ2-5, with unresolved D. For the CDR3, the DNA is TGTGCCAGCAGCTTAGTCTTTCAAGAGACCCAGTACTTC. It is translated as CASSLVFQETQYF.